This TCR beta chain was identified in a study of T cell changes during pregnancy in multiple sclerosis. The germline V and J ends were trimmed by 6 bases and 4 bases, with 21 bases remaining between them. CDR1 is MNHEY and CDR2 is SMNVEV in the germline V gene (reference sequence). The CDR3 loop spans 16 amino acids. Assay used: immunoSEQ multiplex PCR; TCRdb lists only in-frame clones, some missing. The sample yields over 25,000 clones, 80% to 95% seen once. The genes are TRBV27 and TRBJ2-5; maybe TRBD1 (6 bases). Sequencing used CD8+ T cells from peripheral blood mononuclear cells, obtained before pregnancy. The clonotype was recovered from a female donor with multiple sclerosis, enrolled in a pregnancy study. The CDR3, as DNA: TGTGCCAGCAGCGACAAGATCAGGGGAAGCTCAGAGACCCAGTACTTC. Translation gives CASSDKIRGSSETQYF.